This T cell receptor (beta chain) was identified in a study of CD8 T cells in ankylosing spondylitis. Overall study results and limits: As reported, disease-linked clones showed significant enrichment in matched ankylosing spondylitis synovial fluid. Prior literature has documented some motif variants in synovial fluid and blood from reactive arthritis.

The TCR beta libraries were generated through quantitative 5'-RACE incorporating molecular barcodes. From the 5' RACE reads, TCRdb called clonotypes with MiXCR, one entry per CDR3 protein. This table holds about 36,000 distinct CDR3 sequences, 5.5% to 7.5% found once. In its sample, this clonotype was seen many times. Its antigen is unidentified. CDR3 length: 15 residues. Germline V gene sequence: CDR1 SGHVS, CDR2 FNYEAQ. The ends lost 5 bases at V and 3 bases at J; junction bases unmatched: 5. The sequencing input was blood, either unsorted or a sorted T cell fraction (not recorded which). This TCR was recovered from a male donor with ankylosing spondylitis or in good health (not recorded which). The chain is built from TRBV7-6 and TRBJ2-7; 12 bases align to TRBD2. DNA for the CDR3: TGTGCCAGCAGCCTCGGACTAGCGGGGATCTACGAGCAGTACTTC. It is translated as CASSLGLAGIYEQYF. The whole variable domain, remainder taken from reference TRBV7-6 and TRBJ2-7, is GAGVSQSPRYKVTKRGQDVALRCDPISGHVSLYWYRQALGQGPEFLTYFNYEAQQDKSGLPNDRFSAERPEGSISTLTIQRTEQRDSAMYRCASSLGLAGIYEQYFGPGTRLTVT.